The text below deals with one TCR beta chain. This specimen comes from a study of T-cell memory formation after mild COVID-19. Germline lookup yields CDR1 MGHDK and CDR2 SYGVNS. The CDR3 covers 17 residues. Losses at the gene ends were 3 bases for V and 6 bases for J; bases not matched to a gene: 15. Constant-segment primers and 5'RACE yielded cDNA libraries for TCR alpha and TCR beta, each carrying sample barcodes and UMIs. TCRdb fed the 5' RACE reads into MiXCR, producing one record per CDR3 protein. The repertoire includes 470,000 or so distinct CDR3 sequences, over 15% of them detected once, and about 12% sits in the top ten.

This sequence originates from an adult woman who had mild COVID-19 (a few samples of this study predate the infection). Cell type and time point are not known. The sequencing input was PBMCs or a T cell subset sorted from them (not recorded which). The rearrangement links TRBV25-1 to TRBJ1-2; 8 bases align to TRBD1. The chain's CDR3 is CASSDGDRGPAANGYTF. CDR3 bases: TGTGCCAGCAGTGACGGTGACAGGGGCCCCGCGGCCAATGGCTACACCTTC.